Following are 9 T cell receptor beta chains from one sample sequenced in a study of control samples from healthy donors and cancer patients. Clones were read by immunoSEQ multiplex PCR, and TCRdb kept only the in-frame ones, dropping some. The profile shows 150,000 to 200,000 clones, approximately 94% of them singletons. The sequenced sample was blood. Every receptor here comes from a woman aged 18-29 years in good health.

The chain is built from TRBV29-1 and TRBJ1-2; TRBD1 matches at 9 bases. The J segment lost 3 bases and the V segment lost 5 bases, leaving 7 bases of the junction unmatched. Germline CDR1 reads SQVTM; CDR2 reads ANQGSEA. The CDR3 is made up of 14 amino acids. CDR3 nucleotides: TGCAGCGTTCGGGACAGGGTGGGAGACTATGGCTACACCTTC. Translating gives CSVRDRVGDYGYTF.

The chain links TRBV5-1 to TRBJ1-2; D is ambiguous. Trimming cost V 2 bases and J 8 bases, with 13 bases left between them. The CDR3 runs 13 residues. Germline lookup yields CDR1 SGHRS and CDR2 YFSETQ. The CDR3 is CASSLGLIQGYTF. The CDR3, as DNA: TGCGCCAGCAGCTTAGGACTGATTCAAGGCTACACCTTC.

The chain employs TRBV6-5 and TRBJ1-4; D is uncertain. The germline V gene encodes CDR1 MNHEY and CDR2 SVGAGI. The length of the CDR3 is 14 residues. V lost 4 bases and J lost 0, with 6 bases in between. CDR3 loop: CASSSAATNEKLFF. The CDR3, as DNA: TGTGCCAGCAGTTCGGCAGCAACTAATGAAAAACTGTTTTTT.

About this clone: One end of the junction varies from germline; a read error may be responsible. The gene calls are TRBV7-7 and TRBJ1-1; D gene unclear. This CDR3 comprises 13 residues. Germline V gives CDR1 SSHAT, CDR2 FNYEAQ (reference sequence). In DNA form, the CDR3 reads TGTGCTAGCAGCTTAGATTTGAACACTGAAGCTTTCTTT. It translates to CASSLDLNTEAFF.

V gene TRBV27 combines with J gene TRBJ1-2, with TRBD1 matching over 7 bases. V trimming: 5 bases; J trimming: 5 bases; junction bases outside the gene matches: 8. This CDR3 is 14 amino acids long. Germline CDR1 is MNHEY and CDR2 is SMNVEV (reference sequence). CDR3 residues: CASSATQGMYGYTF. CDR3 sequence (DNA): TGTGCCAGCAGTGCGACACAGGGGATGTATGGCTACACCTTC.

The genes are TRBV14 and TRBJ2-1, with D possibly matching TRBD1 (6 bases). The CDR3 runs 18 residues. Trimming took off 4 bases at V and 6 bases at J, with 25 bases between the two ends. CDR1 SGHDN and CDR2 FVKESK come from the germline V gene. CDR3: CASSPRAIRGFKGNEQFF. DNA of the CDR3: TGTGCCAGCAGCCCAAGAGCAATAAGGGGGTTCAAGGGCAATGAGCAGTTCTTC. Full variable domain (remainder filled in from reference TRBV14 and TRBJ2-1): EAGVTQFPSHSVIEKGQTVTLRCDPISGHDNLYWYRRVMGKEIKFLLHFVKESKQDESGMPNNRFLAERTGGTYSTLKVQPAELEDSGVYFCASSPRAIRGFKGNEQFFGPGTRLTVL.

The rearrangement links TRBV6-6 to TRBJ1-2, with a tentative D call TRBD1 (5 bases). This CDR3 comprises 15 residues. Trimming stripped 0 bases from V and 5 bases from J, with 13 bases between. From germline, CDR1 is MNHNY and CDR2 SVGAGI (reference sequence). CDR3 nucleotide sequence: TGTGCCAGCAGTTACTCCCCCCGGGGGGAATATGGCTACACCTTC. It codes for CASSYSPRGEYGYTF.

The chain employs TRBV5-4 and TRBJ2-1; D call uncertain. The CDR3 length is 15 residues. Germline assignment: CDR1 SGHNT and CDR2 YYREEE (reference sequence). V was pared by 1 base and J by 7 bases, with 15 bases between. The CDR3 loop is CASSLNFGRSNEQFF. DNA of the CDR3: TGTGCCAGCAGCTTGAACTTCGGAAGGAGTAATGAGCAGTTCTTC.

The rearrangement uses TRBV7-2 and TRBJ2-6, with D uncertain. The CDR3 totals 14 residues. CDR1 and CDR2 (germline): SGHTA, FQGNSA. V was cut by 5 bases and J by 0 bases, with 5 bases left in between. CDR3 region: CASSPDSGANVLTF. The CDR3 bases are TGTGCCAGCAGCCCAGACTCTGGGGCCAACGTCCTGACTTTC. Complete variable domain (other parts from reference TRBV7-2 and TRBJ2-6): GAGVSQSPSNKVTEKGKDVELRCDPISGHTALYWYRQSLGQGLEFLIYFQGNSAPDKSGLPSDRFSAERTGGSVSTLTIQRTQQEDSAVYLCASSPDSGANVLTFGAGSRLTVL.